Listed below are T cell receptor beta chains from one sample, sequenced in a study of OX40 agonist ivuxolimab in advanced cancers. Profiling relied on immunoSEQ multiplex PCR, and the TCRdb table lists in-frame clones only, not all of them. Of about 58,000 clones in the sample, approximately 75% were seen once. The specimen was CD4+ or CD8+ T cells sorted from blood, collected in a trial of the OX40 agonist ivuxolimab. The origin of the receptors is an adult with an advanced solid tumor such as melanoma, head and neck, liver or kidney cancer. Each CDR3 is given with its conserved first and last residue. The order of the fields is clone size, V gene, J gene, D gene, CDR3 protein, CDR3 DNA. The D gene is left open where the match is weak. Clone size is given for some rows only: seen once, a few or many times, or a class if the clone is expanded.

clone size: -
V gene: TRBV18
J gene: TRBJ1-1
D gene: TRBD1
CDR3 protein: CASSRTGVAEAFF
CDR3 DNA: TGTGCCAGCTCCCGTACAGGGGTAGCTGAAGCTTTCTTT

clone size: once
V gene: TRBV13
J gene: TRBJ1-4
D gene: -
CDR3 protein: CASSLGIPGREKLFF
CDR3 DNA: TGTGCCAGCAGCTTAGGGATACCGGGGCGAGAAAAACTGTTTTTT

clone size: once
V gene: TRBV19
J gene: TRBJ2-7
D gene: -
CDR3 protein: CASSIEGTPIYEQYF
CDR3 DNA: TGTGCCAGTAGTATAGAAGGGACTCCGATCTACGAGCAGTACTTC

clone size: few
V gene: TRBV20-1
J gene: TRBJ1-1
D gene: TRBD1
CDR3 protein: CSAVQGAEAFF
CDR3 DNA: TGCAGTGCCGTACAGGGGGCTGAAGCTTTCTTT

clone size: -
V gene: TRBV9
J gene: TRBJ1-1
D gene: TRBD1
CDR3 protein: CASSKDRGHTEAFF
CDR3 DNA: TGTGCCAGCAGCAAGGACAGGGGGCACACTGAAGCTTTCTTT

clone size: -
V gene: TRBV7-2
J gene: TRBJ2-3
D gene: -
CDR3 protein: CASSRRTGETDTQYF
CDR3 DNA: TGTGCCAGCAGCCGTCGAACGGGGGAAACAGATACGCAGTATTTT

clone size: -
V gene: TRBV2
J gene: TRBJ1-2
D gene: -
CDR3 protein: CASTPGNYGYTF
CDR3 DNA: TGTGCCAGCACACCAGGGAACTATGGCTACACCTTC

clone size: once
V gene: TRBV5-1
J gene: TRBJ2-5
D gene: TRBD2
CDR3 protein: CASSLVPVAGPRETQYF
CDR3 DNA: TGCGCCAGCAGCTTGGTCCCCGTAGCGGGGCCTAGAGAGACCCAGTACTTC

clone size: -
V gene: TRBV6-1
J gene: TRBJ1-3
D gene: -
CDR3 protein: CASSDGTTGNTIYF
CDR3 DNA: TGTGCCAGCAGTGATGGAACAACTGGAAACACCATATATTTT

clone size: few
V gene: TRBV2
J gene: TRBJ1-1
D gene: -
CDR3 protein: CASSRTPPSDGAFF
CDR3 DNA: TGTGCCAGCAGCCGGACGCCTCCGTCCGATGGAGCTTTCTTT

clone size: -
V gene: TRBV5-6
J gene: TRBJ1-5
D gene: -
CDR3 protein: CASSSSTHRQPQHF
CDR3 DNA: TGTGCCAGCAGCTCTAGTACCCATCGTCAGCCCCAGCATTTT

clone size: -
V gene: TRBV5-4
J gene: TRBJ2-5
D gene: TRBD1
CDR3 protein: CASSSPRDRGLGEQYF
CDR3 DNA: TGTGCCAGCAGCTCCCCCCGGGACAGGGGCTTGGGGGAGCAGTACTTC

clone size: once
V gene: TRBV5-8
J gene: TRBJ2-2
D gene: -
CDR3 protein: CASSPRAARRTGELFF
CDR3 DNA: TGTGCCAGCAGCCCAAGGGCAGCACGTCGAACCGGGGAGCTGTTTTTT

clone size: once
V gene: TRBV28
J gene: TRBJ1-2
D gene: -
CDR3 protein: CASSEKRGYTF
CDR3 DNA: TGTGCCAGCAGTGAAAAAAGGGGCTACACCTTC

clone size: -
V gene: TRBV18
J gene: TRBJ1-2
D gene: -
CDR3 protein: CASSPTGSYGYTF
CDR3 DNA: TGTGCCAGCTCACCAACGGGAAGCTATGGCTACACCTTC

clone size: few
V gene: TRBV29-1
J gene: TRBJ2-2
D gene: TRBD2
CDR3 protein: CSVDPGGANTGELFF
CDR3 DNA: TGCAGCGTTGACCCCGGGGGGGCCAATACCGGGGAGCTGTTTTTT

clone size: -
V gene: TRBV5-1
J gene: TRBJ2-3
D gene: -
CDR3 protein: CASSLAGVDTQYF
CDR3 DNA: TGCGCCAGCAGCTTGGCCGGGGTAGATACGCAGTATTTT

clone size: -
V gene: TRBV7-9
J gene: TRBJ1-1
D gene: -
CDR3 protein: CASSFRTEPITEAFF
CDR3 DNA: TGTGCCAGCAGTTTTAGGACGGAACCAATCACTGAAGCTTTCTTT

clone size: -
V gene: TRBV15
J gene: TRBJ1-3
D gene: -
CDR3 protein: CATSRDTDSSGNTIYF
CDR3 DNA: TGTGCCACCAGCAGAGATACCGACAGCTCTGGAAACACCATATATTTT

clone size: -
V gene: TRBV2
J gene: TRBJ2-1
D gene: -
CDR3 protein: CASSERHEQFF
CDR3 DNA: TGTGCCAGCAGTGAACGGCATGAGCAGTTCTTC

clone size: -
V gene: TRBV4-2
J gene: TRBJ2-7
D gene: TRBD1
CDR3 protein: CASSQDRDRLGEQYF
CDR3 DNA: TGTGCCAGCAGCCAGGACCGGGACAGGCTCGGGGAGCAGTACTTC

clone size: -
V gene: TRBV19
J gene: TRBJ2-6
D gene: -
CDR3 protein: CASSMRNGSAGANVLTF
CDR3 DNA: TGTGCCAGTAGTATGAGGAACGGATCCGCTGGGGCCAACGTCCTGACTTTC

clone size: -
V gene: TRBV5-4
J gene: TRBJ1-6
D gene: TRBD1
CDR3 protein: CASSLVQGAYNSPLHF
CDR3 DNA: TGTGCCAGCAGCTTGGTGCAGGGGGCCTATAATTCACCCCTCCACTTT

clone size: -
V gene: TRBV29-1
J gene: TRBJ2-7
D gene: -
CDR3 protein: CSVDPPFPGKHEQYF
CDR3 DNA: TGCAGCGTTGACCCTCCTTTTCCAGGGAAACACGAGCAGTACTTC

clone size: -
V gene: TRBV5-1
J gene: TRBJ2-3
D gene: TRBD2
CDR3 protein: CASSLASGGDTQYF
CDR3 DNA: TGCGCCAGCAGCTTGGCTAGCGGGGGGGATACGCAGTATTTT

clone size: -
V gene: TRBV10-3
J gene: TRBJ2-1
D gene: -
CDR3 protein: CAIRSGAGAGEQFF
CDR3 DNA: TGTGCCATCAGGAGCGGCGCGGGGGCCGGGGAGCAGTTCTTC

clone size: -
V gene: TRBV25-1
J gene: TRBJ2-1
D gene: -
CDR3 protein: CASSESGANEQFF
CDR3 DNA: TGTGCCAGCAGTGAATCTGGGGCCAATGAGCAGTTCTTC

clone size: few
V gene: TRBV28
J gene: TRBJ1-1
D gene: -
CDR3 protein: CASSLFTSGTRRTMNTEAFF
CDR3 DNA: TGTGCCAGCAGTTTATTTACGTCCGGGACAAGGAGGACCATGAACACTGAAGCTTTCTTT

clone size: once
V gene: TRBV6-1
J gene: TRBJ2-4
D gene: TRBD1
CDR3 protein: CASSDGVGTGCYF
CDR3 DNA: TGTGCCAGCAGTGATGGGGTCGGGACAGGGTGTTACTTC

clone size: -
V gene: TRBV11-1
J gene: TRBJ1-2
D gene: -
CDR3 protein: CASSQGPDDNGYTF
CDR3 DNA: TGTGCCAGCAGTCAAGGTCCGGATGATAATGGCTACACCTTC

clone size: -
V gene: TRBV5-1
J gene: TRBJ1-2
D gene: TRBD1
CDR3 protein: CASSGTGGQYGYTF
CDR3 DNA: TGCGCCAGCAGCGGGACAGGGGGCCAATATGGCTACACCTTC

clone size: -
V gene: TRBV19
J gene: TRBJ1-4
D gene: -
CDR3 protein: CASTTASNEKLFF
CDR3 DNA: TGTGCCAGCACGACAGCAAGTAATGAAAAACTGTTTTTT

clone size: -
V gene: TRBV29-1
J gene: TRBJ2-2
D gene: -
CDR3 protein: CSVATGGANTGELFF
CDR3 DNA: TGCAGCGTCGCGACCGGCGGGGCGAACACCGGGGAGCTGTTTTTT

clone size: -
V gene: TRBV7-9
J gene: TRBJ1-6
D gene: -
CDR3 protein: CASSWSRELSSPLHF
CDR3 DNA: TGTGCCAGCAGCTGGAGTAGGGAATTGAGTTCACCCCTCCACTTT

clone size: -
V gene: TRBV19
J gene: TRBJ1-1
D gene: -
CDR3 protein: CASSPGTENTEAFF
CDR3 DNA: TGTGCCAGTAGTCCTGGGACGGAGAACACTGAAGCTTTCTTT

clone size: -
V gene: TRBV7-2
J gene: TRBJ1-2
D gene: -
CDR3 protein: CASRALRGAYGYTF
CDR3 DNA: TGTGCCAGCCGTGCCCTAAGGGGTGCCTATGGCTACACCTTC

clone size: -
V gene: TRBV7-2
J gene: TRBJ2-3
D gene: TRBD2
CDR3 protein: CASSFLAGLNGDTQYF
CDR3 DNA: TGTGCCAGCAGCTTTCTAGCGGGGTTGAATGGAGATACGCAGTATTTT

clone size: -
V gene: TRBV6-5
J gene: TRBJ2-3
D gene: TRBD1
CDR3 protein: CASSYSTGQVGDTQYF
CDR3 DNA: TGTGCCAGCAGTTACTCGACGGGACAGGTGGGAGATACGCAGTATTTT

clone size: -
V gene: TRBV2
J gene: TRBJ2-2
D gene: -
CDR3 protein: CASSGTGTNTGELFF
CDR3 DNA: TGTGCCAGCAGCGGTACAGGAACTAACACCGGGGAGCTGTTTTTT

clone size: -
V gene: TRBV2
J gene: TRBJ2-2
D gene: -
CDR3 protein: CASSVSMAVSGGRAGELFF
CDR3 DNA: TGTGCCAGCAGTGTTAGTATGGCGGTGTCGGGGGGCCGGGCCGGGGAGCTGTTTTTT

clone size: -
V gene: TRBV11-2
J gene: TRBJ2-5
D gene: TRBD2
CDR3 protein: CASSLAGTSGETQYF
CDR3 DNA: TGTGCCAGCAGCTTAGCCGGGACTAGCGGAGAGACCCAGTACTTC

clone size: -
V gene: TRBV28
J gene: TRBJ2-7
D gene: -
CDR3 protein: CASSSFTPSPWEQYF
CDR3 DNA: TGTGCCAGCAGCTCTTTTACACCGAGCCCATGGGAGCAGTACTTC

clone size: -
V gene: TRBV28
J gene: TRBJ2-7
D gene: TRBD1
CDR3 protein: CASGPWTGSGYEQYF
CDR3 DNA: TGTGCCAGCGGCCCTTGGACAGGGAGTGGTTACGAGCAGTACTTC

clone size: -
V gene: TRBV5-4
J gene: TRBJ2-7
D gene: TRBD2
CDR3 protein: CASSLRGGGSYEQYF
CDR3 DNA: TGTGCCAGCAGCTTGCGAGGCGGGGGTTCCTACGAGCAGTACTTC

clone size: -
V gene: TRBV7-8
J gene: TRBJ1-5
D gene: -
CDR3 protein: CASSLARSAGQPQHF
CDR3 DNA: TGTGCCAGCAGCTTAGCGAGGAGTGCGGGTCAGCCCCAGCATTTT

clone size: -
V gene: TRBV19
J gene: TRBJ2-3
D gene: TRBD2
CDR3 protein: CASSAGLATDTQYF
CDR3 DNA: TGTGCCAGTAGTGCGGGACTAGCGACAGATACGCAGTATTTT